Included here is one T cell receptor (beta chain) sequence, with context. The data were obtained in a study of blood T cell repertoires in COVID-19. CDR1 and CDR2 from the germline V gene are DFQATT and SNEGSKA (reference sequence). Trimming cost V 3 bases and J 5 bases, with 14 bases left between them. The length of the CDR3 is 14 residues. Profiling relied on immunoSEQ multiplex PCR, and the TCRdb table lists in-frame clones only, not all of them. The table lists approximately 270,000 clones, 75% to 90% of them singletons. This TCR was recovered from a man between 50 and 59 years old with acute or convalescent COVID-19. Sequences were obtained from peripheral blood. This chain links TRBV20-1 with TRBJ1-5, with a possible D match to TRBD1 (5 bases). As DNA, the CDR3 is TGCAGTGCTAGTGATCCGGGGGGGGATCAGCCCCAGCATTTT. This translates into CSASDPGGDQPQHF.